This TCR beta chain was recovered during a study of T-cell reconstitution after alpha-beta-depleted transplantation in children. There are 19 residues in the CDR3. J gave up 0 bases and V 3 bases, and 7 bases lay outside the gene matches. Of note for this clonotype: The antigen remains unidentified.

Researchers prepared the TCRbeta library using unique molecular identifiers, the study reports. MiXCR was run by TCRdb on the PCR reads, yielding one entry per CDR3 protein. The sample holds about 900,000 distinct CDR3 sequences, less than 30% seen once. Study-level findings and limits: About two months after transplant, alpha-beta T cells reportedly came from several hundred expanded graft clones. Some patients' high day-60 TCRbeta diversity was attributed to recipient cells surviving conditioning. Newly generated T cells supplied most T-cell counts and diversity one year post-transplant.

The chain is built from TRBV12-3 or TRBV12-4 and TRBJ2-4, with 14 bases identical to TRBD2. The sample consisted of PBMCs, mostly from graft donor cells, taken 360 days after TCRalphabeta/CD19-depleted stem cell transplant. The sequence was obtained from a boy under three years old who had a stem cell transplant for SCID, so the T cells may come from the graft donor. CDR3 amino acids: CASSFTGTSGGLAKNIQYF. The DNA of the CDR3 is TGTGCCAGCAGTTTTACCGGGACTAGCGGGGGCCTAGCCAAAAACATTCAGTACTTC.